Listed below are T cell receptor beta chains from one sample, sequenced in a study of blood T cell repertoires in COVID-19. Clones were sequenced by immunoSEQ multiplex PCR, and TCRdb holds only the in-frame ones, with some missing. In the table there are some 200,000 clones, about four fifths of which are singletons. Source material: peripheral blood. All receptors come from a woman between 40 and 50 years old with acute or convalescent COVID-19. Each CDR3 is given with its conserved first and last residue. The order of the fields is V gene, J gene, D gene, CDR3 protein. The D gene is left open where the match is weak.

V: TRBV11-2; J: TRBJ2-5; D: NA; CDR3: CASSPLGEVQETQYF
V: TRBV19; J: TRBJ2-7; D: NA; CDR3: CASSVTRDYEQYF
V: TRBV5-5; J: TRBJ2-2; D: NA; CDR3: CASSLLGLSGELFF
V: TRBV2; J: TRBJ2-4; D: NA; CDR3: CASSEGAYRTKNIQYF
V: TRBV12-5; J: TRBJ1-2; D: NA; CDR3: CASGSAAGVGYTF
V: TRBV30; J: TRBJ2-7; D: NA; CDR3: CAWSDGVSGYEQYF
V: TRBV18; J: TRBJ2-1; D: TRBD1; CDR3: CASSPQRTGTDEQFF
V: TRBV6-2/TRBV6-3; J: TRBJ2-7; D: NA; CDR3: CASSYSEQGYEQYF
V: TRBV9; J: TRBJ1-1; D: TRBD1; CDR3: CASSVEQGSTEAFF
V: TRBV7-8; J: TRBJ1-2; D: TRBD1; CDR3: CASSRAGWDSAGYGYTF
V: TRBV27; J: TRBJ2-3; D: TRBD2; CDR3: CASNSRGATDTQYF
V: TRBV5-1; J: TRBJ2-5; D: NA; CDR3: CASRQRDQETQYF
V: TRBV4-2; J: TRBJ2-7; D: NA; CDR3: CASSRYHRDWEQYF
V: TRBV20-1; J: TRBJ2-1; D: TRBD2; CDR3: CSASPGLAGGSKRAGQFF
V: TRBV7-9; J: TRBJ2-7; D: NA; CDR3: CASSLGLGHYEQYF
V: TRBV18; J: TRBJ2-4; D: NA; CDR3: CASSPSGTRGSDIQYF
V: TRBV11-2; J: TRBJ1-2; D: TRBD1; CDR3: CASSLLTGGRGYTF
V: TRBV11-3; J: TRBJ2-2; D: TRBD1; CDR3: CASSPSGTGTTGELFF
V: TRBV29-1; J: TRBJ2-7; D: NA; CDR3: CSVEDREKYEQYF
V: TRBV6-4; J: TRBJ2-1; D: TRBD2; CDR3: CASSDSGLAQSSYNEQFF
V: TRBV2; J: TRBJ2-5; D: TRBD2; CDR3: CASSPRDYSQYF
V: TRBV9; J: TRBJ1-1; D: NA; CDR3: CASSVAPGSNTEAFF